This T cell receptor beta chain appears in the sequencing data of a study of blood T cell repertoires in COVID-19. The CDR3 has 16 residues. Germline V gene data show CDR1 as SGHRS and CDR2 as YFSETQ. The V and J ends lost 4 bases and 0 bases respectively, with 16 bases between them. In the original processing: Amplified reference gene primers provided the basis for estimating nucleated cell counts. Libraries were prepared by immunoSEQ multiplex PCR; TCRdb keeps only in-frame clonotypes and omits some of them. The D gene and trimming were derived from the DNA, and the V and J assignments and clone size from that table. Of roughly 250,000 clones listed, around 89% are singletons.

The genes are TRBV5-1 and TRBJ1-1; a weak D match, TRBD1 (6 bases). The sample comprised PBMCs or T cells enriched from blood (not recorded which). This receptor was obtained from a man aged 50 to 60 who had been exposed to COVID-19. The CDR3 nucleotides are TGCGCCAGCAGCCCGTACCGTCAGGGGTTGAACACTGAAGCTTTCTTT. It is translated as CASSPYRQGLNTEAFF.